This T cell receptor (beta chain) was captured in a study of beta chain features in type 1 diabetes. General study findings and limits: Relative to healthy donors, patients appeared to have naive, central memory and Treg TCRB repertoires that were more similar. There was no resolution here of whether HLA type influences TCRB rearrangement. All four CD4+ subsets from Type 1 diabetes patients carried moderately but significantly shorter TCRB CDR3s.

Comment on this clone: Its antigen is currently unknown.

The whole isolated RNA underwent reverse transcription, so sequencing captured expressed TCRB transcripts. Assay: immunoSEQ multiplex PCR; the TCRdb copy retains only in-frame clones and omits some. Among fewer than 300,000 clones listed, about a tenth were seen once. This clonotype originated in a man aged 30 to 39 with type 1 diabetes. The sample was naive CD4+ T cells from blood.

The CDR3 coding sequence is TGCGCCAGCAGCCGGGTCACAGGAACCTACGAGCAGTACTTC. It yields the protein CASSRVTGTYEQYF. This sequence joins TRBV4-3 and TRBJ2-7; TRBD1 might be the D (5 bases). This CDR3 region has 14 residues. The V gene's germline CDR1 is LGHNA and CDR2 YSLEER. V lost 4 bases and J lost 2, with 12 bases in between.